These T cell receptor beta chains were read from a single sample in a study of control samples from healthy donors and cancer patients. The protocol was immunoSEQ multiplex PCR, while the TCRdb copy is restricted to in-frame clones and leaves out a portion. This table has 35,000 to 45,000 clones, 80% to 95% appearing once. The sequenced sample consisted of PBMCs. Receptor source: a woman aged 40-49 years with head and neck cancer. CDR3s include the opening cysteine and the closing phenylalanine or tryptophan. Fields, in order: D gene, J gene, CDR3 length, V gene, CDR3 protein. D genes are given only for firm matches.

- | TRBJ1-1 | 13 | TRBV2 | CASSEREDTEAFF
TRBD2 | TRBJ2-1 | 17 | TRBV7-9 | CASSLVQIAGPYNEQFF
TRBD1 | TRBJ1-5 | 15 | TRBV7-8 | CASSQQGGLNQPQHF
- | TRBJ2-7 | 15 | TRBV27 | CASSLYSGSMNEQYF
- | TRBJ2-7 | 16 | TRBV4-1 | CASSHDLSQGSYEQYF
TRBD2 | TRBJ2-5 | 14 | TRBV15 | CATSFGGAEETQYF
- | TRBJ1-5 | 18 | TRBV18 | CASSPTALRHKYNQPQHF
TRBD1 | TRBJ2-2 | 14 | TRBV19 | CASRERQGAGELFF
TRBD1 | TRBJ2-7 | 12 | TRBV12-3/TRBV12-4 | CASGTGGYEQYF
TRBD1 | TRBJ2-3 | 15 | TRBV6-5 | CASSFHRGKTDTQYF
- | TRBJ1-6 | 13 | TRBV9 | CASSVQGHSPLHF
- | TRBJ2-1 | 14 | TRBV7-3 | CASSFRRVGSEQFF
TRBD1 | TRBJ2-6 | 17 | TRBV5-1 | CASSFSGTGSGANVLTF
TRBD1 | TRBJ2-3 | 17 | TRBV4-1 | CASSLTGTGGFTDTQYF
- | TRBJ2-1 | 14 | TRBV5-1 | CASSSPPQGGEQFF
TRBD2 | TRBJ2-5 | 13 | TRBV6-6 | CASGRDLQETQYF
TRBD1 | TRBJ1-2 | 13 | TRBV19 | CASRDRVDYGYTF
- | TRBJ2-5 | 15 | TRBV13 | CASSFDGGRQETQYF
- | TRBJ2-5 | 14 | TRBV7-2 | CASSVDSTRETQYF
TRBD1 | TRBJ1-2 | 12 | TRBV28 | CASSPGGYGYTF
- | TRBJ1-5 | 14 | TRBV7-9 | CASSPGGGGQPQHF
TRBD2 | TRBJ2-7 | 12 | TRBV2 | CATWDYSYEQYF
- | TRBJ2-1 | 13 | TRBV7-3 | CASSPTEYNEQFF
- | TRBJ1-4 | 13 | TRBV5-1 | CASSLEGEEKLFF
TRBD2 | TRBJ2-1 | 15 | TRBV30 | CAWRRREEFGNEQFF
- | TRBJ1-5 | 14 | TRBV2 | CASSVRNSNQPQHF
- | TRBJ2-1 | 14 | TRBV24-1 | CATGTGSSYNEQFF
- | TRBJ2-1 | 12 | TRBV11-3 | CASSSPSNEQFF
TRBD1 | TRBJ1-1 | 15 | TRBV5-1 | CASSSKTGYNTEAFF
- | TRBJ2-1 | 12 | TRBV7-9 | CASSLGLGYQFF
- | TRBJ1-2 | 15 | TRBV7-2 | CASSLLTGPGYGYTF
- | TRBJ2-1 | 13 | TRBV5-6 | CASSFVRYNEQFF
TRBD2 | TRBJ2-3 | 15 | TRBV30 | CAWSFRLAGDDTQYF
TRBD2 | TRBJ2-7 | 13 | TRBV19 | CASSITSGSEQYF
- | TRBJ1-1 | 14 | TRBV3-1/TRBV3-2 | CASSQVTRNTEAFF
- | TRBJ1-3 | 15 | TRBV7-2 | CASSFSSLSGNTIYF
- | TRBJ2-7 | 15 | TRBV5-6 | CASSLAGYKADEQYF
TRBD2 | TRBJ2-1 | 16 | TRBV5-1 | CASSLSGLAGGNEQFF
- | TRBJ1-2 | 13 | TRBV12-3/TRBV12-4 | CASSRRGNYGYTF
TRBD2 | TRBJ2-5 | 16 | TRBV9 | CASSVAPSGGEETQYF
TRBD1 | TRBJ1-4 | 16 | TRBV7-2 | CASSPTPGTGDEKLFF
- | TRBJ2-3 | 13 | TRBV5-4 | CASSFKGTDTQYF
- | TRBJ2-5 | 15 | TRBV4-1 | CASSQVERGWETQYF
TRBD1 | TRBJ2-7 | 13 | TRBV27 | CASSWTGNYEQYF